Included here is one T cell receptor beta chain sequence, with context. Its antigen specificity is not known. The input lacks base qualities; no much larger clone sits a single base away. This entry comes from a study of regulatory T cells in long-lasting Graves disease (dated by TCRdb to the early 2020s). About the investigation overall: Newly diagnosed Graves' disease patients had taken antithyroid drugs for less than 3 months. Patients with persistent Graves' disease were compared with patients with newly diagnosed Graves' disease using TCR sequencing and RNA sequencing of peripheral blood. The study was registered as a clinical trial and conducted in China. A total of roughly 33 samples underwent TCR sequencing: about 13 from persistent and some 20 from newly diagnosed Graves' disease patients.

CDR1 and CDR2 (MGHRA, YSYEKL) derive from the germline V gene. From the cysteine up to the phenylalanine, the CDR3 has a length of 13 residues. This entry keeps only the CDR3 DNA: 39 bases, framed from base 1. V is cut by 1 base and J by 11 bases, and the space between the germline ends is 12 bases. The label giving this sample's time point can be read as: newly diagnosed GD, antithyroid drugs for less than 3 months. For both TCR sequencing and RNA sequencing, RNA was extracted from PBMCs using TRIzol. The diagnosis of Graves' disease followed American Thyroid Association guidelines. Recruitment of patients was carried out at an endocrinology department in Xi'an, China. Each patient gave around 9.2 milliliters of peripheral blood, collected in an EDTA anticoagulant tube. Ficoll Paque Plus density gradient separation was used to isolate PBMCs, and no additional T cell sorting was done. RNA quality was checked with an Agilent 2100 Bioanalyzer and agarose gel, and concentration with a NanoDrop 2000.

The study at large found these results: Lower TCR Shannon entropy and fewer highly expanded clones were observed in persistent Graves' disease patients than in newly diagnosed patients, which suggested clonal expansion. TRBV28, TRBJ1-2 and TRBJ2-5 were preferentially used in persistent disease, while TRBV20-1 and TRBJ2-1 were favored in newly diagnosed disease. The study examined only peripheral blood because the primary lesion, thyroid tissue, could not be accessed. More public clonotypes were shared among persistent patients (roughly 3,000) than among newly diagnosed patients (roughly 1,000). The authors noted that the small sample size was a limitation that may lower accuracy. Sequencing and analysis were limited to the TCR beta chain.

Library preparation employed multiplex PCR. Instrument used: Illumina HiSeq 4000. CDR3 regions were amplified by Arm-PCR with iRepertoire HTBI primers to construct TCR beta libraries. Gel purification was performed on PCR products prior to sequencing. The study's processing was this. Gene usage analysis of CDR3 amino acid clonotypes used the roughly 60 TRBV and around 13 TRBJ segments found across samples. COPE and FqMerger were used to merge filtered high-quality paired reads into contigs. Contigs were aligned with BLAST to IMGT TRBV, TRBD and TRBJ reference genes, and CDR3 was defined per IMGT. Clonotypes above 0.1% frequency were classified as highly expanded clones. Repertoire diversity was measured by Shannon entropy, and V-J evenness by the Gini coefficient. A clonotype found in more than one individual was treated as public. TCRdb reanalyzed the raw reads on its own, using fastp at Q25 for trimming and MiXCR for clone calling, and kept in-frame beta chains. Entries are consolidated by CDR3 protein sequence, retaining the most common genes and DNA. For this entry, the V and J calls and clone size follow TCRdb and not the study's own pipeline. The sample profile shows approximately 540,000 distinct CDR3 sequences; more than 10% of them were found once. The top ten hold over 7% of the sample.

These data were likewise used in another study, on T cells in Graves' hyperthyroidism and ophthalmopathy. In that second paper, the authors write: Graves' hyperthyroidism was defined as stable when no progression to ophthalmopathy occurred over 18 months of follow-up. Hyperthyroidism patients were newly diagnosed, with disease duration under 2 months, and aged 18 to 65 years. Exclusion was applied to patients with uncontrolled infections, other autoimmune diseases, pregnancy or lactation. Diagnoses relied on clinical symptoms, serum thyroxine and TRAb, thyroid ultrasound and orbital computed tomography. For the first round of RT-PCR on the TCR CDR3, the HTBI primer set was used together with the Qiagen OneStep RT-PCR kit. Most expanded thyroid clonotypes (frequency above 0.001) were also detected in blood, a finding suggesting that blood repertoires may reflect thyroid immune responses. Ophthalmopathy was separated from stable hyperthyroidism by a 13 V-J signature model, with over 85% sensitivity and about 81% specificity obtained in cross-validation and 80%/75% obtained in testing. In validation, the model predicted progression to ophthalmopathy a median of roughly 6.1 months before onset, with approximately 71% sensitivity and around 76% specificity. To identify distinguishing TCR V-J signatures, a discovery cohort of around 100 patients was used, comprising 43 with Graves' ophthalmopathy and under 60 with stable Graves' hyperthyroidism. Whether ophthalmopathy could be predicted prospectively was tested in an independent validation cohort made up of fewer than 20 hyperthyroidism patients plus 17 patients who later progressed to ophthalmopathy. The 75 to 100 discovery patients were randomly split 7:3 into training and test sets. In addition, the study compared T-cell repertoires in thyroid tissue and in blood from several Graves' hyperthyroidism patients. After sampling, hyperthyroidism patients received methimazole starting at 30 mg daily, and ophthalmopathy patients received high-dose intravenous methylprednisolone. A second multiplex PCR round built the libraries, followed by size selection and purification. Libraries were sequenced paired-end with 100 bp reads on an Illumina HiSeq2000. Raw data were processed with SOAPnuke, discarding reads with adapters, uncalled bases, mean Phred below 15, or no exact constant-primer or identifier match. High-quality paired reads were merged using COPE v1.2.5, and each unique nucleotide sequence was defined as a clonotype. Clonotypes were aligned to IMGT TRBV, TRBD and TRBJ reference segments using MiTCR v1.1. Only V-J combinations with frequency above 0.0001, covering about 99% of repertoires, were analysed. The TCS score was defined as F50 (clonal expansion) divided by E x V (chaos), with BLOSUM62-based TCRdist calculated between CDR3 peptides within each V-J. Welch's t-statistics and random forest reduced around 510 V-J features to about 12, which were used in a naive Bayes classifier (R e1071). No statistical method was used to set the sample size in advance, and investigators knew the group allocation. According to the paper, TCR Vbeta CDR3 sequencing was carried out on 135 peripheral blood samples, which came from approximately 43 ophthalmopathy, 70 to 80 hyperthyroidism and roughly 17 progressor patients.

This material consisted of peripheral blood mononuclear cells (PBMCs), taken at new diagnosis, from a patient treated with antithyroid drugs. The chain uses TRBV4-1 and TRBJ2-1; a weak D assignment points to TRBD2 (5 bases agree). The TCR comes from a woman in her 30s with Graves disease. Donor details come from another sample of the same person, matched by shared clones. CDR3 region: CASSQVIGEQQFF. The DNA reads TGCGCCAGCAGCCAAGTTATCGGGGAACAGCAGTTCTTC.